This T cell receptor beta chain came from a study of cytomegalovirus exposure and HLA in healthy donors. The assay was immunoSEQ multiplex PCR, and TCRdb's table has in-frame clones only and misses some. Of some 68,000 clones listed, more than 95% are singletons. This CDR3 is built from 13 residues. CDR1 SGDLS and CDR2 YYNGEE come from the germline V gene. V was trimmed by 0 bases and J by 7 bases, leaving 11 bases between them. The sample comprised PBMCs. This TCR was sampled from a man aged 18-30 years in good health and CMV-seronegative. The chain combines TRBV9 with TRBJ2-7; D gene ambiguous. CDR3 in amino acids: CASSVAPLGEQYF. CDR3 sequence (DNA): TGTGCCAGCAGCGTAGCCCCTCTAGGAGAGCAGTACTTC.